This TCR beta chain comes out of a study of shared clonotypes between healthy human individuals. Study outcomes and limitations: For sorted subsets, rarefaction showed incomplete sequencing despite large depth.

The table came from immunoSEQ multiplex PCR; TCRdb's copy has only in-frame clones and leaves some out. There are roughly 700,000 clones in the sample; around 72% occur only once, and over 1.5% lies in the top ten. A word on this clone: Its target is not known.

With 7 bases clipped from V and 6 bases from J, the junction kept 2 bases outside the gene matches. The CDR3 length is 13 residues. Germline lookup yields CDR1 SGHDT and CDR2 YYEEEE. The receptor comes from a woman in her thirties in good health. V and J are TRBV5-6 and TRBJ2-1; 12 nucleotides align to TRBD2. The sequenced sample was memory CD4+ T cells sorted from blood. Subset indicated: CD45RA-negative fraction. The CDR3, as DNA: TGTGCCAGCGGACTAGCGGGGTCCAATGAGCAGTTCTTC. Translation gives CASGLAGSNEQFF.